Only a few counts were recorded for the clone carrying this TCR beta chain. Antigen unknown. Repertoires were generated with immunoSEQ multiplex PCR, while TCRdb's copy carries only in-frame clones and drops some. Found here are around 1,800 clones, 24% of them singletons; the top ten hold less than 30%. This record belongs to a study of T cells in localized non-small cell lung cancer. Study-wide points: Appearances in adjacent lung were noted for a median roughly 50 of the top 100 tumor clones. The greatest T cell clonality was found in uninvolved adjacent lung (higher than in tumor).

Germline loops: CDR1 MNHGY, CDR2 SAAAGT. The CDR3 runs to 17 residues. V shed 5 bases and J shed 1 base, with 18 bases lying between them. The sequence was obtained from a male donor at least 60 years old with stage II squamous cell lung carcinoma. Sequences were derived from normal lung tissue next to the tumor, sampled before any cancer treatment. The chain links TRBV6-8 to TRBJ1-5; no clear D gene. The CDR3 loop is CASSKTSGSSSNQPQHF. The CDR3 nucleotides read TGTGCCAGCAGTAAAACCTCGGGAAGCAGCAGCAATCAGCCCCAGCATTTT.